These T cell receptor beta chains were read from a single sample in a study of T cells in localized non-small cell lung cancer. TCRdb keeps only in-frame clones here, not all; method: immunoSEQ multiplex PCR. Here the sample spans around 33,000 clones, roughly 89% being singletons. The starting material was peripheral blood, obtained before any cancer treatment. The receptors originated from a woman aged 40-69 years with stage I lung adenocarcinoma. CDR3s include the opening cysteine and the closing phenylalanine or tryptophan. The D gene is left open where the match is weak. Size tells how often a clone was seen (once, few, many) or the class of an expanded clone, and some rows leave it out.

CDR3nt,CDR3aa,v_gene,j_gene,d_gene,abundance
TGTGCCGTTTGGCCTAGAGCTCCGGGACAGTCGATTTTTTTTTATGGCTACACCTTC,CAVWPRAPGQSIFFYGYTF,TRBV28,TRBJ1-2,TRBD1,.
TGTGCCAGCAGCTTGTCCCCGTGGGGGGATTCTGGTCAGCCCCAGCATTTT,CASSLSPWGDSGQPQHF,TRBV5-5,TRBJ1-5,.,.
TGCAGCGTTGAAGATTCCTGGACTAGCGGGGGCACAGATACGCAGTATTTT,CSVEDSWTSGGTDTQYF,TRBV29-1,TRBJ2-3,TRBD2,.
TGTGCCAGCAGGACCGAAGAGACCCAGTACTTC,CASRTEETQYF,TRBV2,TRBJ2-5,.,.
TGTGCCAGCAGCGAAGGTGGTACCGGGTACAATCAGCCCCAGCATTTT,CASSEGGTGYNQPQHF,TRBV5-4,TRBJ1-5,.,.
TGTGCCTGGAGTGGAGGGGGAAGGCAGCCCCAGCATTTT,CAWSGGGRQPQHF,TRBV30,TRBJ1-5,.,.
TGTGCCAGCAGTGGGCTAGCGGGCGAGCAGTTCTTC,CASSGLAGEQFF,TRBV2,TRBJ2-1,TRBD2,.
TGTGCCAGCAGTGAATGGGAGGGGGAGACCCAGTACTTC,CASSEWEGETQYF,TRBV2,TRBJ2-5,TRBD2,.
TGTGCCAGCAGAAGTGGCGGACAGAGTGTCTACGAGCAGTACTTC,CASRSGGQSVYEQYF,TRBV7-9,TRBJ2-7,.,.
TGTGCCAGCAGTCAAGCGGCGGGGTATATCTACGAGCAGTACTTC,CASSQAAGYIYEQYF,TRBV7-2,TRBJ2-7,.,.
TGTGCCAGCGGCTCTTGGAGGACCCGCTACCCCGACCCCTACGAGCAGTACTTC,CASGSWRTRYPDPYEQYF,TRBV28,TRBJ2-7,.,.
TGTGCCAGCAGCACCAGGGGTAGGGCCTCTGGCACTGAAGCTTTCTTT,CASSTRGRASGTEAFF,TRBV4-2,TRBJ1-1,.,.
TGTGCCTGGAGTATAGGGTGGGCCACTGAAGCTTTCTTT,CAWSIGWATEAFF,TRBV30,TRBJ1-1,.,few
TGCAGCGTCGCCCTCGGGGGGGGCTCCTACGAGCAGTACTTC,CSVALGGGSYEQYF,TRBV29-1,TRBJ2-7,TRBD2,.
TGTGCCAGTAGCCAGTATACAGAATACAATGAGCAGTTCTTC,CASSQYTEYNEQFF,TRBV19,TRBJ2-1,.,.
TGTGCCAGCAGCCAAGTTGAGGGGGCGTGGGATGAGCAGTTCTTC,CASSQVEGAWDEQFF,TRBV4-2,TRBJ2-1,TRBD1,.
TGTGCCAGCAGCCAAGATGCAGGGGGCGCTTCTGGGGCCAACGTCCTGACTTTC,CASSQDAGGASGANVLTF,TRBV4-2,TRBJ2-6,TRBD1,.
TGTGCCAGCTCACCTCGGGATTTTCCAAGTAGGGGCTACACCTTC,CASSPRDFPSRGYTF,TRBV18,TRBJ1-2,.,.
TGTGCCAGCAGTTCAGGGCTCGTGGGGGGGCCGGTTGAGACCCAGTACTTC,CASSSGLVGGPVETQYF,TRBV7-2,TRBJ2-5,.,once
TGCGCCAGCAGCCCCCGGGTAGCGGGGGACGTCGGGGAGCTGTTTTTT,CASSPRVAGDVGELFF,TRBV4-1,TRBJ2-2,TRBD2,.
TGTGCCAGCTCACCCTCGCGTGATCAGCCCCAGCATTTT,CASSPSRDQPQHF,TRBV18,TRBJ1-5,.,.
TGCAGTGCTAGTTCGTACAATGAGCAGTTCTTC,CSASSYNEQFF,TRBV20-1,TRBJ2-1,.,.
TGTGCCAGCAGCTCTTTCCAGGGGGGGACTGAAGCTTTCTTT,CASSSFQGGTEAFF,TRBV11-2,TRBJ1-1,TRBD1,.
TGCACCAGCAGCCAACCGGGACCGCGGATGCTCGCCTACGAGCAGTACTTC,CTSSQPGPRMLAYEQYF,TRBV1,TRBJ2-7,.,.
TGTGCCAGTAGTTCACTTGGGAGGAACACTGAAGCTTTCTTT,CASSSLGRNTEAFF,TRBV19,TRBJ1-1,.,few
TGCGCCAGCAGCTCCATCCGGGACAGTAATTCACCCCTCCACTTT,CASSSIRDSNSPLHF,TRBV5-1,TRBJ1-6,TRBD1,.
TGTGCCAGCAGTGACTCTATAGGGTTGGGTGAGCAGTTCTTC,CASSDSIGLGEQFF,TRBV6-4,TRBJ2-1,.,few
TGTGCCAGCAGCCTGCGAGGTGAACCACTCGGCGAGCAGTACTTC,CASSLRGEPLGEQYF,TRBV5-6,TRBJ2-7,.,once
TGTGCCAGGGGGTGCGGGGAGCAATACGAGCAGTACTTC,CARGCGEQYEQYF,TRBV7-9,TRBJ2-7,.,.
TGTGCCAGCTCACCACTACTAGGAGGTAATGAGCAGTTCTTC,CASSPLLGGNEQFF,TRBV18,TRBJ2-1,.,.
TGTGCCAGCAGTGAAAGGATAGGGACCACACGGATATATGAGCAGTTCTTC,CASSERIGTTRIYEQFF,TRBV6-1,TRBJ2-1,.,.
TGCGCCAGCAGCTTGAGGCAGATCGCAACTAATGAAAAACTGTTTTTT,CASSLRQIATNEKLFF,TRBV5-1,TRBJ1-4,.,.
TGTGCCAGCAGCTTGGTACGAGGGAATAGCAATCAGCCCCAGCATTTT,CASSLVRGNSNQPQHF,TRBV5-6,TRBJ1-5,.,.
TGTGCCAGCAGCTTGGAGACTCAGTACGAGCAGTACTTC,CASSLETQYEQYF,TRBV11-1,TRBJ2-7,.,once
TGCGCCAGCAGCTTCTCCGGGACACAGGAGGATGAGCAGTTCTTC,CASSFSGTQEDEQFF,TRBV5-1,TRBJ2-1,.,.
TGTGCCAGCAGCGTAGCTTTCGGGGGGTTCAACGAGCAGTACTTC,CASSVAFGGFNEQYF,TRBV9,TRBJ2-7,TRBD2,.
TGCGCCAGCAGCCAAAAACTAGACAGGGGGCTGGGATCTTCCCAGTACTTC,CASSQKLDRGLGSSQYF,TRBV4-1,TRBJ2-4,TRBD1,.
TGTGCCAGCAGGAGCGGGGGGGCGGAGACCCAGTACTTC,CASRSGGAETQYF,TRBV2,TRBJ2-5,TRBD2,once
TGTGCCAGCTCATCCGGGACAGGGGCCCAAGAGACCCAGTACTTC,CASSSGTGAQETQYF,TRBV18,TRBJ2-5,TRBD1,.
TGTGCCAGCAGTTACTCGACGGACCATCAGCCCCAGCATTTT,CASSYSTDHQPQHF,TRBV6-6,TRBJ1-5,.,.
TGTGCCAGCAGTGAACAACAGGGGGCGGCCCAGCCCCAGCATTTT,CASSEQQGAAQPQHF,TRBV2,TRBJ1-5,TRBD1,.